A single sample is the source of the 2 T cell receptor beta chains below, sequenced in a study of blood T cell repertoires in COVID-19. Here immunoSEQ multiplex PCR was the method, and the copy in TCRdb shows in-frame clones only, minus some. The sample holds 100,000 to 110,000 clones, 80% seen once. The sequencing input was peripheral blood. These receptors all come from a woman between 70 and 85 years old with acute or convalescent COVID-19.

With regard to this clone: The junction departs from the called germline gene at one end, perhaps through a read error. The V call is TRBV20-1, the J call TRBJ1-3; no firm D call. CDR3 length: 11 residues. Germline V gene lookup returns CDR1 DFQATT and CDR2 SNEGSKA (reference sequence). The CDR3 sequence: CSAREGRAVLF. The CDR3 DNA follows: TGCAGTGCTAGAGAGGGCCGCGCCGTCTTATTT.

This clone was found once. This sequence joins TRBV27 and TRBJ2-7, with TRBD1 as a possible D gene (6 bases). The ends were cut back, 2 bases at V and 1 base at J, with 21 bases in the middle. This CDR3 has 18 amino acids. CDR1 and CDR2 (germline): MNHEY, SMNVEV (reference sequence). The CDR3: CASSLPPDDRPFSYEQYV. The DNA for the CDR3 is TGTGCCAGCAGTTTACCCCCGGACGACAGGCCGTTTTCCTACGAGCAGTACGTC.